What follows are 26 T cell receptor beta chains derived from one specimen sequenced in a study of blood T cell repertoires in COVID-19. Only in-frame clones appear in the TCRdb table, and some are missing; sequencing was by immunoSEQ multiplex PCR. The table has hundreds of thousands of clones, around 81% seen once; the top ten hold 7.5%. The sample was peripheral blood. All receptors derive from a woman of 80 years or more with COVID-19, enrolled during active disease.

This sequence joins TRBV11-2 and TRBJ2-5, with 12 bases fitting TRBD1. The germline gives CDR1 SGHAT, CDR2 FQNNGV. This CDR3 comprises 16 residues. With 0 bases clipped from V and 14 bases from J, the junction kept 13 bases outside the gene matches. CDR3 sequence: CASSLDGGTGGRFHYF. The CDR3 nucleotides are TGTGCCAGCAGCTTAGATGGAGGGACAGGGGGCCGGTTCCATTACTTC.

The chain has TRBV5-1 and TRBJ1-2; 7 positions agree with TRBD1. The CDR3 has 15 amino acids. Germline V CDR1 and CDR2: SGHRS, YFSETQ. J was trimmed by 7 bases and V by 0 bases; bases with no gene match: 9. CDR3 coding DNA: TGCGCCAGCAGCTTGGAATTAAAGGGGACAGTTGGCTACACCTTC. This translates into CASSLELKGTVGYTF.

Comments on this clone: The likely explanation is a read error, given a far larger clone one base away. The chain has TRBV5-1 and TRBJ1-4; D may be TRBD1 (6 bases). Germline CDR1 and CDR2: SGHRS and YFSETQ. The CDR3 runs 14 residues. The V and J ends lost 3 bases and 5 bases respectively, with 11 bases between them. CDR3 DNA: TGCGCCAGCAGCTCCGGACAGAAAAATGAAAAACTGTTTTTT. Amino acid sequence: CASSSGQKNEKLFF. Looking up the rest from reference TRBV5-1 and TRBJ1-4 gives the full variable domain: KAGVTQTPRYLIKTRGQQVTLSCSPISGHRSVSWYQQTPGQGLQFLFEYFSETQRNKGNFPGRFSGRQFSNSRSEMNVSTLELGDSALYLCASSSGQKNEKLFFGSGTQLSVL.

The gene calls are TRBV7-2 and TRBJ1-3; D unclear. The germline CDR1 and CDR2 sequences are SGHTA and FQGNSA. The CDR3 has 15 amino acids. Trimming took 8 bases from V and 3 from J, leaving 17 bases between them. CDR3 bases: TGTGCCAGCGTCCGCGGGCCCGACGGTGGAAACACCATATATTTT. Translated, it gives CASVRGPDGGNTIYF.

The genes are TRBV6-5 and TRBJ1-5; D gene unclear. The V and J ends lost 6 bases and 8 bases respectively, with 11 bases between them. The V gene's germline CDR1 is MNHEY and CDR2 SVGAGI. The CDR3 spans 12 residues. CDR3 nucleotides: TGTGCCAGCAGCGCCTATTTAGAGCCCCAGCATTTT. It is translated as CASSAYLEPQHF.

V usage is TRBV5-1 and J usage is TRBJ1-6; D is undetermined. The V and J ends lost 0 bases and 7 bases respectively, with 8 bases between them. Germline V gene data show CDR1 as SGHRS and CDR2 as YFSETQ. The CDR3 consists of 14 residues. CDR3 sequence: CASSLAGQNSPLHF. In nucleotides, the CDR3 is TGCGCCAGCAGCTTGGCAGGTCAGAATTCACCCCTCCACTTT.

This chain links TRBV7-9 with TRBJ2-1; TRBD2 matches 10 bases. CDR1 is SEHNR and CDR2 is FQNEAQ in the germline V gene (reference sequence). The CDR3 contains 16 residues. V was pared by 4 bases and J by 7 bases, with 10 bases of the junction left unmatched. The CDR3 loop reads CASSSPGERGGNEQFF. For the CDR3, the DNA is TGTGCCAGCAGCTCCCCGGGGGAGCGGGGGGGTAATGAGCAGTTCTTC.

In this sample, this clone turned up a few times. The chain couples TRBV3-1 (or the pseudogene TRBV3-2) to TRBJ1-1, with 7 bases fitting TRBD1. The ends lost 8 bases at V and 3 bases at J; junction bases unmatched: 12. This CDR3 has 15 residues. From germline, CDR1 is LGHDT and CDR2 YNNKEL (reference sequence). This CDR3 is CASSTDRDVHTEAFF. For the CDR3, the DNA is TGTGCCAGCTCCACAGACAGGGACGTACACACTGAAGCTTTCTTT.

In its sample, this clone was seen a few times. The chain joins TRBV6-5 to TRBJ2-2; weak D call: TRBD2 (5 bases). The germline gives CDR1 MNHEY, CDR2 SVGAGI. V was pared by 0 bases and J by 4 bases, with 9 bases between. The CDR3 is made up of 15 amino acids. Here the CDR3 reads CASSYSGRATGELFF. CDR3 nucleotides: TGTGCCAGCAGTTACTCGGGGAGAGCCACCGGGGAGCTGTTTTTT.

The gene calls are TRBV5-1 and TRBJ2-6; tentatively, D is TRBD1 (6 bases). Trimming removed 4 bases from V and 0 bases from J, with 8 bases in between. Looked up from germline, CDR1 is SGHRS and CDR2 is YFSETQ. The CDR3 contains 15 residues. For the CDR3, the DNA is TGCGCCAGCAGCATACAGGGCTCTGGGGCCAACGTCCTGACTTTC. The encoded protein is CASSIQGSGANVLTF.

This clone was found a few times. The chain links TRBV28 to TRBJ2-7; possible D gene TRBD2, 8 bases. Between the trimmed V and J ends, which lost 6 bases and 2 bases, there was a span of 26 bases. The CDR3 has 18 residues. CDR1 and CDR2 (germline): MDHEN, SYDVKM. CDR3 protein: CASSHRGLRAGDPYEQYF. CDR3 DNA: TGTGCCAGCAGCCACAGGGGCCTAAGAGCGGGAGACCCCTACGAGCAGTACTTC.

V gene TRBV20-1 combines with J gene TRBJ2-7; D is uncertain. Trimming took off 3 bases at V and 6 bases at J, with 15 bases between the two ends. Germline-derived CDR1 and CDR2 are DFQATT and SNEGSKA (reference sequence). The CDR3 runs 13 residues. The CDR3 region has the DNA TGCAGTGCTAGTCGCCCCCCCCTACGCGAGCAGTACTTC. Translated: CSASRPPLREQYF.

This clone has just a few counts. The J gene is TRBJ2-1, the V gene TRBV12-3 or TRBV12-4; D perhaps matches TRBD2 (5 bases). V lost 6 bases to trimming and J lost 5 bases, with 11 bases between them. CDR3 length equals 13 residues. The CDR3 is CASRPDSHNEQFF. For the CDR3, the DNA is TGTGCCAGCAGGCCGGACTCGCACAATGAGCAGTTCTTC.

The chain links TRBV27 to TRBJ1-3; 12 bases match TRBD1. In germline, CDR1 is MNHEY, CDR2 SMNVEV (reference sequence). V trimming: 4 bases; J trimming: 6 bases; junction bases outside the gene matches: 13. The CDR3 runs to 18 residues. The CDR3 sequence is CASSSFGGLGQGANTIYF. CDR3 bases: TGTGCCAGCAGTTCTTTCGGCGGCTTGGGACAGGGGGCAAACACCATATATTTT.

This chain joins TRBV11-3 and TRBJ2-2, with D perhaps TRBD1 (6 bases). This CDR3 region has 12 residues. Between the trimmed V and J ends, which lost 6 bases and 6 bases, there was a span of 8 bases. Germline-derived CDR1 and CDR2 are SGHNT and YENEEA. The CDR3 DNA reads as TGTGCCAGCAGGCAGGGGCCCGGGGAGCTGTTTTTT. The encoded protein is CASRQGPGELFF.

J is TRBJ2-2 and V is TRBV6-1, with no clear D. CDR1 is MNHNS, CDR2 SASEGT, per germline. The length of the CDR3 is 14 residues. V was shortened by 4 bases and J by 4 bases, with 10 bases between the two germline ends. The DNA of the CDR3 is TGTGCCAGCAGTGTAGCTAGATCCACCGGGGAGCTGTTTTTT. Translation gives CASSVARSTGELFF.

This clone has a count of ten or more. This chain links TRBV4-1 with TRBJ2-1; 9 bases align to TRBD2. Germline CDR1 MGHRA, CDR2 YSYEKL. This CDR3 region has 19 residues. V trimming: 2 bases; J trimming: 8 bases; junction bases outside the gene matches: 19. The CDR3 region is CASSQIQPRAGGPGYEQFF. The CDR3 nucleotides read TGCGCCAGCAGCCAAATACAACCCCGGGCGGGGGGGCCGGGTTATGAGCAGTTCTTC.

Worth noting for this clone: Distinct nucleotide sequences in the sample also encode this CDR3. The chain couples TRBV11-2 to TRBJ2-5; the D is unclear. The CDR3 runs to 12 residues. V lost 2 bases, J lost 5 bases, and 6 bases lay in between. Germline loops: CDR1 SGHAT, CDR2 FQNNGV. CDR3 coding DNA: TGTGCCAGCAGCTTATCGAGGGAGACCCAGTACTTC. Translating it yields CASSLSRETQYF.

This clone occurred once. The gene calls are TRBV18 and TRBJ1-3, with TRBD1 matching 9 bases. Germline V CDR1 and CDR2: KGHSH, LQKENI. The CDR3 runs to 16 residues. V dropped 3 bases and J dropped 2; count of bases not matched to a gene: 5. The CDR3 is CASSPGTGGPGNTIYF. The CDR3 coding sequence is TGTGCCAGCTCACCGGGCACAGGGGGCCCTGGAAACACCATATATTTT.

The V call is TRBV6-2 or TRBV6-3, the J call TRBJ2-1; TRBD2 is a possible D gene (6 bases). V was cut by 2 bases and J by 2 bases, with 13 bases left in between. CDR3 size: 16 residues. Germline loops: CDR1 MNHEY, CDR2 SVGEGT. The CDR3 region has the DNA TGTGCCAGCAGTTACGAGGCGGGACGACCCTACAATGAGCAGTTCTTC. This codes for CASSYEAGRPYNEQFF.

The chain carries TRBV11-2 and TRBJ1-4, with 7 bases fitting TRBD1. Germline CDR1 SGHAT, CDR2 FQNNGV. J lost 1 base, V lost 4 bases, and 9 bases had no gene match. The CDR3 is made up of 17 amino acids. CDR3 sequence: CASSSRGAWETNEKLFF. CDR3 coding DNA: TGTGCCAGCAGCTCCAGGGGGGCGTGGGAAACTAATGAAAAACTGTTTTTT.

This rearrangement joins TRBV18 to TRBJ1-2; D call uncertain. The V and J ends lost 1 base and 2 bases respectively, with 14 bases between them. The germline gives CDR1 KGHSH, CDR2 LQKENI. This CDR3 has 16 amino acids. CDR3 protein: CASSPQGPTTNYGYTF. The CDR3 DNA is TGTGCCAGCTCACCACAAGGGCCGACTACGAACTATGGCTACACCTTC.

This clone was detected a few times. The CDR3 DNA reads as TGTGCCAGCAGCGGCGGACAGCAGAGTGGAAACACCATATATTTT. Protein product: CASSGGQQSGNTIYF. The V and J genes are TRBV5-4 and TRBJ1-3; D possibly corresponds to TRBD1 (6 bases). Germline CDR1 reads SGHNT; CDR2 reads YYREEE (reference sequence). This CDR3 contains 15 residues. Deletions cut 4 bases from V and 3 bases from J, with 14 bases between.

This chain uses TRBV13 with TRBJ2-1; 8 bases line up with TRBD1. The CDR3 is made up of 15 amino acids. Looked up from germline, CDR1 is PRHDT and CDR2 is FYEKMQ (reference sequence). Unmatched junction bases numbered 3, after V lost 2 bases and J lost 3 bases. CDR3 in amino acids: CASSLMGQVYNEQFF. The CDR3 bases are TGTGCCAGCAGCTTAATGGGACAGGTCTACAATGAGCAGTTCTTC.

The gene calls are TRBV4-2 and TRBJ2-3; 15 bases match TRBD2. CDR3 length equals 17 residues. The ends lost 4 bases at V and 0 bases at J; junction bases unmatched: 2. Germline V gives CDR1 LGHNA, CDR2 YNFKEQ. The CDR3 region is CASSPGLAGGSTDTQYF. For the CDR3, the DNA is TGTGCCAGCAGCCCCGGACTAGCGGGAGGGAGCACAGATACGCAGTATTTT.

Points on this clone: Distinct nucleotide sequences in the sample also encode this CDR3. V is TRBV5-1 and J is TRBJ2-3, with D unresolved. V was pared by 0 bases and J by 2 bases, with 7 bases between. CDR3 size: 14 residues. CDR1 is SGHRS, CDR2 YFSETQ, per germline. CDR3 amino acids: CASSLGPSTDTQYF. DNA of the CDR3: TGCGCCAGCAGCTTGGGGCCGTCCACAGATACGCAGTATTTT.